This entry concerns a single TCR beta chain. TCRdb keeps only in-frame clones here, not all; method: immunoSEQ multiplex PCR. The table records 71,000 or so clones, roughly 81% of them present only once. V dropped 0 bases and J dropped 2; count of bases not matched to a gene: 9. The CDR3 length is 18 residues. Looked up from germline, CDR1 is SGHRS and CDR2 is YFSETQ. The entry originates in a study of OX40 agonist ivuxolimab in advanced cancers. The chain has TRBV5-1 and TRBJ2-5; TRBD2 agrees at 11 bases. The sample in question was CD4+ or CD8+ T cells sorted from blood, obtained in a trial of the OX40 agonist ivuxolimab. This TCR was sampled from an adult with an advanced solid tumor such as melanoma, head and neck, liver or kidney cancer. CDR3: CASSLVSSGGITQETQYF. The CDR3 nucleotides read TGCGCCAGCAGCTTGGTTTCTAGCGGGGGGATTACACAAGAGACCCAGTACTTC.